This is a list of T cell receptor beta chains from one sample in a study of T cells after yellow fever vaccination. MiXCR, applied by TCRdb to the 5' RACE reads, yields one record per CDR3 protein. This sample has 150,000 to 200,000 distinct CDR3 sequences, with 6.2% found just once. The sequencing here drew on CD4+ T cells sorted from PBMCs, taken on the day of the first yellow fever vaccination. The receptor set was obtained from a man younger than 30 who received the YFV17D yellow fever vaccine. The CDR3 runs from the conserved cysteine through the conserved F or W. A D gene is named only where the DNA matches it firmly. Rows may omit the clone size; those that give it use once, few, many or a size class.

D: .; V: TRBV2; J: TRBJ1-3; size: few; DNA: TGTGCCAGCAGTGGAGAATCTGGAAACACCATATATTTT; CDR3: CASSGESGNTIYF
D: TRBD1; V: TRBV2; J: TRBJ1-2; size: few; DNA: TGTGCCAGCAGCGCGGGACAGGGGAGAGGTGGCTACACCTTC; CDR3: CASSAGQGRGGYTF
D: TRBD2; V: TRBV4-2; J: TRBJ2-3; size: .; DNA: TGTGCCAGCAGCCAAGATTCCAGCGGGGGGGCCGTTACGCAGTATTTT; CDR3: CASSQDSSGGAVTQYF
D: .; V: TRBV12-3/TRBV12-4; J: TRBJ1-4; size: many; DNA: TGTGCCAGCAGTTTAAGAGCAACTAATGAAAAACTGTTTTTT; CDR3: CASSLRATNEKLFF
D: TRBD1; V: TRBV2; J: TRBJ1-2; size: few; DNA: TGTGCCAGCAGTGAAGAGGGACAGGGGACCAATGGCTACACCTTC; CDR3: CASSEEGQGTNGYTF
D: TRBD2; V: TRBV5-1; J: TRBJ2-5; size: .; DNA: TGCGCCAGCAGCACCGGACTAGCGGGGCCCGGGGAGACCCAGTACTTC; CDR3: CASSTGLAGPGETQYF
D: .; V: TRBV5-1; J: TRBJ2-1; size: many; DNA: TGCGCCAGCAGCCTTCCATCCCCAGGGACCTACAATGAGCAGTTCTTC; CDR3: CASSLPSPGTYNEQFF
D: TRBD1; V: TRBV25-1; J: TRBJ1-2; size: few; DNA: TGTGCCAGCAGTGGACAGGGAGGGTATGGCTACACCTTC; CDR3: CASSGQGGYGYTF
D: TRBD1; V: TRBV20-1; J: TRBJ1-2; size: many; DNA: TGCAGTGCTAAGGGACAGGGCGAACTCTATGGCTACACCTTC; CDR3: CSAKGQGELYGYTF
D: .; V: TRBV6-5; J: TRBJ1-2; size: few; DNA: TGTGCCAGCAGTTACGGTTCGGGGTACACCTTC; CDR3: CASSYGSGYTF
D: TRBD2; V: TRBV12-3/TRBV12-4; J: TRBJ2-3; size: medium-sized; DNA: TGTGCCAGCAGTATCTGGACTAGCGGAGTCACAGATACGCAGTATTTT; CDR3: CASSIWTSGVTDTQYF
D: .; V: TRBV11-2; J: TRBJ2-7; size: many; DNA: TGTGCCAGCAGCTCGATTTCCGGGACCTCCTACGAGCAGTACTTC; CDR3: CASSSISGTSYEQYF
D: .; V: TRBV12-3/TRBV12-4; J: TRBJ2-5; size: many; DNA: TGTGCCAGCAGGCCACAGGGAACACACCAAGAGACCCAGTACTTC; CDR3: CASRPQGTHQETQYF
D: .; V: TRBV4-1; J: TRBJ1-5; size: few; DNA: TGCGCCAGCAGCCTTATCAGGGTACATCAGCCCCAGCATTTT; CDR3: CASSLIRVHQPQHF
D: .; V: TRBV18; J: TRBJ2-3; size: few; DNA: TGTGCCAGCTCACCACGGCAAGGCTTAGGGGGAGATACGCAGTATTTT; CDR3: CASSPRQGLGGDTQYF
D: TRBD2; V: TRBV4-3; J: TRBJ2-1; size: .; DNA: TGCGCCAGCAGCCAAAGGACTAGCGGGGGTTATGAGCAGTTCTTC; CDR3: CASSQRTSGGYEQFF
D: TRBD1; V: TRBV9; J: TRBJ2-2; size: few; DNA: TGTGCCAGCAGCGTAGAATTTGGGACAGGGGCAAACACCGGGGAGCTGTTTTTT; CDR3: CASSVEFGTGANTGELFF
D: .; V: TRBV2; J: TRBJ2-2; size: few; DNA: TGTGCCAGCAGTGAAGACTACAACACCGGGGAGCTGTTTTTT; CDR3: CASSEDYNTGELFF
D: .; V: TRBV5-5; J: TRBJ1-6; size: many; DNA: TGTGCCAGCAGCTTGTACACTTCACCCCTCCACTTT; CDR3: CASSLYTSPLHF
D: .; V: TRBV7-3; J: TRBJ2-7; size: many; DNA: TGTGCCAGCAGCCCCGGGGGAGACTACGGCGAGCAGTACTTC; CDR3: CASSPGGDYGEQYF
D: .; V: TRBV5-8; J: TRBJ2-5; size: many; DNA: TGTGCCAGCAGCCTGGGGCATCCCCAAGAGACCCAGTACTTC; CDR3: CASSLGHPQETQYF
D: TRBD1; V: TRBV19; J: TRBJ1-1; size: many; DNA: TGTGCCAGTAGTGGGACAGGGTACACTGAAGCTTTCTTT; CDR3: CASSGTGYTEAFF
D: TRBD1; V: TRBV10-3; J: TRBJ1-1; size: .; DNA: TGTGCCATCAGGGGACAGGGTAACCTAAACACTGAAGCTTTCTTT; CDR3: CAIRGQGNLNTEAFF
D: .; V: TRBV21-1; J: TRBJ2-5; size: many; DNA: TGTGCCAGCAGCACACGCGTCACGGGTCGGGAAGAGACCCAGTACTTC; CDR3: CASSTRVTGREETQYF
D: .; V: TRBV5-1; J: TRBJ2-5; size: many; DNA: TGCGCCAGCAGCTTGGGGTTCCAAGAGACCCAGTACTTC; CDR3: CASSLGFQETQYF
D: TRBD2; V: TRBV6-4; J: TRBJ2-1; size: many; DNA: TGTGCCAGCAGTGCACAGCCAACTAGCGGGGGGGCGTTTGAGCAGTTCTTC; CDR3: CASSAQPTSGGAFEQFF
D: TRBD1; V: TRBV4-1; J: TRBJ1-1; size: many; DNA: TGCGCCAGCAGCAAAGGGGACAGGGTGAGAACTGAAGCTTTCTTT; CDR3: CASSKGDRVRTEAFF
D: .; V: TRBV7-2; J: TRBJ1-2; size: many; DNA: TGTGCCAGCAGCTTAGTCGGATCCTATGGCTACACCTTC; CDR3: CASSLVGSYGYTF
D: .; V: TRBV24-1; J: TRBJ2-5; size: few; DNA: TGTGCCACCGCAGGACTCGGGGAGACCCAGTACTTC; CDR3: CATAGLGETQYF
D: .; V: TRBV5-1; J: TRBJ2-1; size: many; DNA: TGCGCCAGCAGCACAGGCTCTGCGTACAATGAGCAGTTCTTC; CDR3: CASSTGSAYNEQFF
D: .; V: TRBV11-2; J: TRBJ1-5; size: many; DNA: TGTGCCAGCAGCTTGGGACACAACAATCAGCCCCAGCATTTT; CDR3: CASSLGHNNQPQHF
D: .; V: TRBV20-1; J: TRBJ1-5; size: many; DNA: TGCAGCACTGCCGTTCTGGCCCCTGGCAATCAGCCCCAGCATTTT; CDR3: CSTAVLAPGNQPQHF
D: .; V: TRBV5-5; J: TRBJ1-4; size: few; DNA: TGTGCCAGCACATTAAGGGGAACTAATGAAAAACTGTTTTTT; CDR3: CASTLRGTNEKLFF
D: TRBD2; V: TRBV11-2; J: TRBJ2-1; size: many; DNA: TGTGCCAGCAGCGTCGGGGGGGCTCGGGGTGAGCAGTTCTTC; CDR3: CASSVGGARGEQFF
D: .; V: TRBV5-1; J: TRBJ2-1; size: .; DNA: TGCGCCAGCAGCAGGGGGGGGTCCAATGAGCAGTTCTTC; CDR3: CASSRGGSNEQFF
D: TRBD1; V: TRBV11-2; J: TRBJ1-2; size: .; DNA: TGTGCCAGCAGCAAACGCCAGGGGGCCAACTATGGCTACACCTTC; CDR3: CASSKRQGANYGYTF
D: TRBD1; V: TRBV29-1; J: TRBJ1-1; size: many; DNA: TGCAGCGTTGGTCGACAGGGGGGGACTGAAGCTTTCTTT; CDR3: CSVGRQGGTEAFF
D: .; V: TRBV4-3; J: TRBJ2-1; size: many; DNA: TGCGCCAGCAGCCAAGGGGGTGTCTCCAATGAGCAGTTCTTC; CDR3: CASSQGGVSNEQFF
D: TRBD1; V: TRBV18; J: TRBJ1-1; size: many; DNA: TGTGCCAGCTCACCTCAGGGGGCGCATACTGAAGCTTTCTTT; CDR3: CASSPQGAHTEAFF
D: TRBD2; V: TRBV7-2; J: TRBJ2-5; size: many; DNA: TGTGCCAGCAGCCTTGGACTAGCGGGGAGCCAAGAGACCCAGTACTTC; CDR3: CASSLGLAGSQETQYF
D: TRBD2; V: TRBV20-1; J: TRBJ2-1; size: few; DNA: TGCAGTGCCACAGTAGCGGGGGGAGGCTACAATGAGCAGTTCTTC; CDR3: CSATVAGGGYNEQFF
D: TRBD2; V: TRBV15; J: TRBJ2-1; size: .; DNA: TGTGCCACCAGCAGAGGGACTAGCGGGGGGGCGTTTGAGCAGTTCTTC; CDR3: CATSRGTSGGAFEQFF
D: .; V: TRBV3-1; J: TRBJ1-5; size: many; DNA: TGTGCCAGCAGCCAAGGAGTGGATTGGCCCCAGCATTTT; CDR3: CASSQGVDWPQHF
D: .; V: TRBV6-2/TRBV6-3; J: TRBJ2-1; size: many; DNA: TGTGCCAGCAGTGAGAGCCTCTACAATGAGCAGTTCTTC; CDR3: CASSESLYNEQFF
D: .; V: TRBV7-2; J: TRBJ2-5; size: many; DNA: TGTGCCAGCAGCGTCGGCCACGGGGAGACCCAGTACTTC; CDR3: CASSVGHGETQYF